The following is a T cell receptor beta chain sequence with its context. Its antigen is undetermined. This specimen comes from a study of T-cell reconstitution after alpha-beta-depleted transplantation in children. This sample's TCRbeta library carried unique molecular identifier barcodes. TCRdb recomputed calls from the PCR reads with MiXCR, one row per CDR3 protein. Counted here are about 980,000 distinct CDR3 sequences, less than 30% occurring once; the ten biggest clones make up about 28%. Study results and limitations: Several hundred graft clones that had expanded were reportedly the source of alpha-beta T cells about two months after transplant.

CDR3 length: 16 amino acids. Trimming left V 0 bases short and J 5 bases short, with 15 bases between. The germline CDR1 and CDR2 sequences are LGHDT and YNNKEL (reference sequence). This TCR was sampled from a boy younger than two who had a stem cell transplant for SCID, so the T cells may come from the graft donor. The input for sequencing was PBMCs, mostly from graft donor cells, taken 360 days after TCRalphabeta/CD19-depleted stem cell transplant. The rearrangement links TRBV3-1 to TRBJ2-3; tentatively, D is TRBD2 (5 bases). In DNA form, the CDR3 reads TGTGCCAGCAGCCAAGAGGCATCCTCCGAGGGAGATACGCAGTATTTT. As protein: CASSQEASSEGDTQYF.